Listed below are T cell receptor beta chains from one sample, sequenced in a study of T cells in Graves' hyperthyroidism and ophthalmopathy. TCRdb re-called the multiplex PCR reads through MiXCR, storing one row per CDR3 protein. The sample has about 540,000 distinct CDR3 sequences, more than 45% seen once. Sequenced input: peripheral blood or thyroid tissue (not recorded which). The receptors stem from a young woman with Graves' hyperthyroidism. Each CDR3 is given with its conserved first and last residue. A D gene is named only where the DNA matches it firmly. Some rows have no size entry. The others give once, few or many, or a class for an expanded clone.

CASRRQGDQPQHF	TGTGCCAGCAGACGACAGGGAGATCAGCCCCAGCATTTT	few	TRBD1	TRBV6-5	TRBJ1-5
CASSPLGSGDGQPQHF	TGCGCCAGCAGCCCGTTAGGCAGCGGAGACGGTCAGCCCCAGCATTTT	few	.	TRBV7-2	TRBJ1-5
CSARVLTLTSEGLQETQYF	TGCAGTGCTAGAGTTCTCACCCTGACTAGCGAGGGACTCCAAGAGACCCAGTACTTC	.	TRBD2	TRBV20-1	TRBJ2-5
CASSEGGSGTDTQYF	TGTGCCAGCAGTGAGGGCGGGAGTGGCACAGATACGCAGTATTTT	.	TRBD2	TRBV2	TRBJ2-3
CATSRDATTHSNQPQHF	TGTGCCACCAGCAGAGATGCCACGACGCATAGCAATCAGCCCCAGCATTTT	.	.	TRBV15	TRBJ1-5
CASSPRFDTQYF	TGTGCCAGCTCACCACGTTTCGATACGCAGTATTTT	.	.	TRBV18	TRBJ2-3
CASSAGTADLHF	TGTGCCAGCAGCGCCGGGACAGCGGACCTCCACTTT	.	TRBD1	TRBV7-9	TRBJ1-6
CASSLVAGARQPQHF	TGTGCCAGCAGCTTAGTGGCAGGGGCTCGGCAGCCCCAGCATTTT	.	.	TRBV7-2	TRBJ1-5
CASNPPGGPGETQYF	TGTGCCAGCAATCCCCCCGGGGGCCCGGGAGAGACCCAGTACTTC	.	.	TRBV7-9	TRBJ2-5
CAISEGGQGAREKLFF	TGTGCCATCAGTGAGGGAGGACAGGGGGCTCGTGAAAAACTGTTTTTT	few	TRBD1	TRBV10-3	TRBJ1-4
CASSQASGVYEQYF	TGTGCCAGCAGCCAGGCTAGCGGGGTCTACGAGCAGTACTTC	.	TRBD2	TRBV4-2	TRBJ2-7
CASSADRWSQRVAFF	TGTGCCAGCAGCGCGGACAGGTGGAGTCAGCGTGTAGCTTTCTTT	few	TRBD1	TRBV7-9	TRBJ1-1
CASSPKGTGGQETQYF	TGTGCCAGCAGCCCCAAAGGGACAGGGGGCCAAGAGACCCAGTACTTC	.	TRBD1	TRBV7-9	TRBJ2-5
CASSLENREDEQYF	TGTGCCAGCAGCTTAGAGAACAGGGAGGACGAGCAGTACTTC	few	.	TRBV7-9	TRBJ2-7
CASSQDPQIQDF	TGCGCCAGCAGCCAAGACCCCCAGATCCAGGACTTC	.	.	TRBV4-1	TRBJ2-5
CAISETGDGGANVLTF	TGTGCCATCAGTGAGACCGGGGACGGTGGGGCCAACGTCCTGACTTTC	.	.	TRBV10-3	TRBJ2-6
CSASDRDEGGYTF	TGCAGTGCTAGCGATAGGGATGAGGGGGGCTACACCTTC	many	.	TRBV20-1	TRBJ1-2
CASSEMGWETQYF	TGTGCCAGCAGTGAAATGGGGTGGGAGACCCAGTACTTC	.	.	TRBV2	TRBJ2-5
CATRDSTNTEAFF	TGTGCCACCAGAGACAGCACCAACACTGAAGCTTTCTTT	medium-sized	.	TRBV24-1	TRBJ1-1
CSVEGAEQFF	TGCAGCGTTGAGGGTGCTGAGCAGTTCTTC	.	.	TRBV29-1	TRBJ2-1
CASSAWDRANSPLHF	TGTGCCAGTAGTGCCTGGGACAGGGCTAATTCACCCCTCCACTTT	.	TRBD1	TRBV19	TRBJ1-6
CASSLAGEFEQYF	TGTGCCAGCAGTTTAGCGGGAGAGTTCGAGCAGTACTTC	few	TRBD2	TRBV7-6	TRBJ2-7
CASSLETGGASSYEQYF	TGTGCTAGCAGCTTAGAGACGGGAGGCGCCAGCTCCTACGAGCAGTACTTC	.	TRBD2	TRBV7-2	TRBJ2-7
CASSLAWLAEETQYF	TGCGCCAGCAGCTTGGCCTGGCTAGCGGAAGAGACCCAGTACTTC	.	TRBD2	TRBV5-1	TRBJ2-5
CAISRRGMGSPQHF	TGTGCCATCAGCCGTAGGGGGATGGGATCGCCCCAGCATTTT	many	.	TRBV10-3	TRBJ1-5
CASSLQGTDTQYF	TGTGCCAGCAGCCTTCAGGGAACAGATACGCAGTATTTT	many	.	TRBV7-9	TRBJ2-3
CAISDFLGGYTF	TGTGCCATCAGTGATTTCTTGGGAGGCTACACCTTC	many	.	TRBV10-3	TRBJ1-2
CASSPYGGNWGYTF	TGTGCCAGCAGCCCCTACGGGGGAAATTGGGGCTACACCTTC	.	.	TRBV25-1	TRBJ1-2
CASSENREDGYTF	TGTGCCAGCAGTGAAAACAGGGAGGATGGCTACACCTTC	many	.	TRBV2	TRBJ1-2
CASLGTREPVGANVLTF	TGTGCCAGCTTAGGTACCAGGGAGCCAGTTGGGGCCAACGTCCTGACTTTC	.	.	TRBV25-1	TRBJ2-6
CASSRGALKTEAFF	TGTGCCAGCAGTCGCGGGGCGTTGAAGACTGAAGCTTTCTTT	few	.	TRBV12-3/TRBV12-4	TRBJ1-1
CATSRGHLTGGIVTGELFF	TGTGCCACCAGCAGGGGCCACCTTACAGGGGGCATAGTCACCGGGGAGCTGTTTTTT	.	TRBD1	TRBV15	TRBJ2-2
CSGTGRATYEQYF	TGCAGTGGAACGGGTCGGGCCACCTACGAGCAGTACTTC	few	.	TRBV20-1	TRBJ2-7